The 32 T cell receptor beta chains below were found in one sample sequenced in a study of blood T cells in healthy people across ages. Primers used in a second PCR of about 7 to 12 cycles were a sample-barcoded 5' primer and a J-beta primer mix. TCRdb re-called the 5' RACE reads with MiXCR, one entry per CDR3 protein. This sample has about 1.4 million distinct CDR3 sequences, with roughly 59% found just once. The sequencing input was blood. The receptor source for this set is a man between 18 and 29 years old in good health.

This chain uses TRBV5-5 with TRBJ1-1; a weak D match, TRBD1 (6 bases). Trimming shortened V by 1 base and J by 2 bases, and 9 bases separated the two germline ends. The CDR3 has 14 residues. CDR1 is SGHKS and CDR2 is YYEKEE in the germline V gene (reference sequence). The CDR3 nucleotides read TGTGCCAGCAGCTTGAGGACAGACAACACTGAAGCTTTCTTT. It codes for CASSLRTDNTEAFF.

The V gene is TRBV20-1, the J gene TRBJ1-2, with D uncertain. The germline gives CDR1 DFQATT, CDR2 SNEGSKA (reference sequence). V was pared by 3 bases and J by 7 bases, with 3 bases between. This CDR3 comprises 9 residues. In nucleotides, the CDR3 is TGCAGTGCTAGTGGTGGCTACACCTTC. It is translated as CSASGGYTF.

J is TRBJ2-1 and V is TRBV6-1; 13 bases are a match to TRBD2. The germline CDR1 and CDR2 sequences are MNHNS and SASEGT. CDR3 length equals 17 residues. V shed 4 bases and J 10 bases; nucleotides not matched to a gene: 13. DNA of the CDR3: TGTGCCAGCAGTGCAGCAATCGGACTAGCGGGAGTTGAGGAGCAGTTCTTC. This codes for CASSAAIGLAGVEEQFF.

Here the CDR3 reads CASSHKRWTVDSETQYF. The CDR3 nucleotides are TGCGCCAGCAGCCATAAGAGGTGGACAGTTGATTCGGAGACCCAGTACTTC. This sequence joins TRBV4-3 and TRBJ2-5; D possibly corresponds to TRBD1 (6 bases). The CDR3 loop spans 17 amino acids. The V gene's germline CDR1 is LGHNA and CDR2 YSLEER. Trimming removed 3 bases at V and 5 bases at J, with 22 bases between.

V is TRBV7-9 and J is TRBJ2-1, with D unresolved. V shed 5 bases and J shed 9 bases, with 14 bases lying between them. CDR1 and CDR2 from the germline V gene are SEHNR and FQNEAQ (reference sequence). There are 13 residues in the CDR3. The CDR3 coding sequence is TGTGCCAGCAGCACCTCCCTCCTTTTTGAGCAGTTCTTC. Encoded protein: CASSTSLLFEQFF.

In this sample, this clonotype turned up a few times. The chain recombines TRBV4-1 with TRBJ2-3; D gene ambiguous. The germline V gene encodes CDR1 MGHRA and CDR2 YSYEKL. Trimming cost V 0 bases and J 6 bases, with 7 bases left between them. CDR3 length equals 13 residues. CDR3 in DNA: TGCGCCAGCAGCCAAGAGAATGGTGATACGCAGTATTTT. Its translation is CASSQENGDTQYF.

This chain joins TRBV6-6 and TRBJ2-4; D not certain. CDR3 length: 11 amino acids. Germline CDR1 MNHNY, CDR2 SVGAGI (reference sequence). The ends were cut back, 7 bases at V and 7 bases at J, with 8 bases in the middle. Here the CDR3 DNA reads TGTGCCAGCACCCTAGGGAACATTCAGTACTTC. This sequence encodes CASTLGNIQYF.

In nucleotides, the CDR3 is TGTGCCATCGCCGGGACATACGAAGAGACCCAGTACTTC. It translates to CAIAGTYEETQYF. The chain joins TRBV6-2 or TRBV6-3 to TRBJ2-5; tentative D call: TRBD1 (6 bases). CDR3 size: 13 residues. The germline V and J ends were trimmed by 10 bases and 3 bases, with 15 bases remaining between them. Germline V gene lookup returns CDR1 MNHEY and CDR2 SVGEGT.

The chain has TRBV20-1 and TRBJ1-4; D is undetermined. Germline CDR1 is DFQATT and CDR2 is SNEGSKA (reference sequence). The CDR3 consists of 15 residues. Trimming shortened V by 0 bases and J by 4 bases, and 12 bases separated the two germline ends. CDR3 region: CSARDLGQDNEKLFF. CDR3 nucleotide sequence: TGCAGTGCTAGAGATCTGGGCCAGGATAATGAAAAACTGTTTTTT.

This clonotype was detected only once. The CDR3 region has the DNA TGTGCCACCAGCAGAGGGGGAAGGGGGACGGCAGATACGCAGTATTTT. This sequence encodes CATSRGGRGTADTQYF. The V gene is TRBV15, the J gene TRBJ2-3; D might be TRBD1 (6 bases). The CDR3 runs 16 residues. Trimming stripped 1 base from V and 4 bases from J, with 15 bases between. CDR1 and CDR2 (germline): LNHNV, YYDKDF (reference sequence).

The sample holds a few counts of this clonotype. This chain connects TRBV25-1 to TRBJ2-3; a possible D gene is TRBD2 (5 bases). Germline V gene sequence: CDR1 MGHDK, CDR2 SYGVNS. V was clipped by 3 bases and J by 2 bases, with 15 bases between them. This CDR3 comprises 16 residues. Here the CDR3 reads CASSDLAGWATDTQYF. The DNA for the CDR3 is TGTGCCAGCAGTGACCTGGCGGGTTGGGCCACAGATACGCAGTATTTT.

This clonotype was counted between two and nine times. Its ends do not fully match the called genes, so a read error is possible. The genes are TRBV9 and TRBJ2-7; 9 bases match TRBD1. The CDR3 is made up of 16 amino acids. Germline lookup yields CDR1 SGDLS and CDR2 YYNGEE. CDR3 nucleotide sequence: TGTGTCAGCAGCGCCGCTCTCCGGGACAGGGTCTACGAGCAGTACTTC. Translated, it gives CVSSAALRDRVYEQYF.

V gene TRBV6-1 combines with J gene TRBJ2-4; 9 bases are shared with TRBD1. The J call is in doubt because the DNA end fits TRBJ2-7 better. CDR1 is MNHNS and CDR2 is SASEGT in the germline V gene. The length of the CDR3 is 16 residues. The CDR3 bases are TGTGCCAGCAGTGAAGCGGGAATGGACAGGGGAAACGAGCAGTACTTC. It is translated as CASSEAGMDRGNEQYF.

V and J are TRBV4-1 and TRBJ2-7, with 8 bases identical to TRBD2. CDR3 length: 16 residues. Germline V gene data show CDR1 as MGHRA and CDR2 as YSYEKL. Trimming took 2 bases from V and 0 from J; bases not matched to a gene: 6. This CDR3 is CASSQSSSGLSYEQYF. In DNA form, the CDR3 reads TGCGCCAGCAGCCAATCCTCTAGCGGGCTCTCCTACGAGCAGTACTTC.

CDR3 sequence reads: CASTGEVADTQYF. Written as DNA, the CDR3 is TGTGCCAGTACAGGGGAGGTGGCAGATACGCAGTATTTT. J is TRBJ2-3 and V is TRBV6-6, with D perhaps TRBD1 (7 bases). This CDR3 has 13 amino acids. CDR1 and CDR2 (germline): MNHNY, SVGAGI (reference sequence). V dropped 9 bases and J dropped 4 bases, with 14 bases sitting between them.

V is TRBV10-3 and J is TRBJ2-5, with 10 nucleotides matching TRBD2. CDR1 and CDR2 (germline): ENHRY, SYGVKD. Unmatched junction bases numbered 11, after V lost 0 bases and J lost 4 bases. The CDR3 sequence is 18 residues long. CDR3 sequence reads: CAISESTLGTSVRETQYF. The CDR3 DNA reads TGTGCCATCAGTGAGTCGACTCTAGGGACTAGCGTCCGAGAGACCCAGTACTTC.

The CDR3 DNA follows: TGTGCCAGCAGCTCTAGGCGGTACACTGAAGCTTTCTTT. This gives the protein CASSSRRYTEAFF. The V gene is TRBV7-2, the J gene TRBJ1-1, with D unresolved. CDR3 length equals 13 residues. The ends were cut back, 4 bases at V and 3 bases at J, with 9 bases in the middle. Germline assignment: CDR1 SGHTA and CDR2 FQGNSA.

The CDR3 region has the DNA TGCGCCAGCAAACTAGCGGGAGTAGGAAATACGCAGTTCTTC. Encoded protein: CASKLAGVGNTQFF. V and J are TRBV5-1 and TRBJ2-1, with TRBD2 matching 11 bases. The CDR3 length is 14 residues. Germline loops: CDR1 SGHRS, CDR2 YFSETQ. After removal of 6 bases from V and 12 bases from J, the junction contained 11 bases not matched to a gene.

The chain combines TRBV7-9 with TRBJ1-1; D is perhaps TRBD1 (6 bases). The V gene lost 5 bases and the J gene lost 4 bases, with 14 bases spanning the gap. The CDR3 runs to 14 residues. Looked up from germline, CDR1 is SEHNR and CDR2 is FQNEAQ (reference sequence). CDR3 residues: CASSIGGAGTEAFF. The CDR3 DNA is TGTGCCAGCAGCATAGGGGGGGCAGGCACTGAAGCTTTCTTT.

This clonotype has a handful of counts. The V call is TRBV4-1, the J call TRBJ2-1, with a tentative D call TRBD2 (6 bases). The CDR3 has 14 residues. V dropped 0 bases and J dropped 15 bases, with 18 bases sitting between them. The germline V gene encodes CDR1 MGHRA and CDR2 YSYEKL. Written as DNA, the CDR3 is TGCGCCAGCAGCCAAGAGTACGGGAGTCACGGCGGGTTCTTC. Protein: CASSQEYGSHGGFF.

J is TRBJ2-1 and V is TRBV6-2 or TRBV6-3; 8 nucleotides line up with TRBD1. J gave up 9 bases and V 2 bases, and 3 bases lay outside the gene matches. Germline V gives CDR1 MNHEY, CDR2 SVGEGT. This CDR3 is built from 13 residues. The CDR3 protein is CASSYATGGEQFF. CDR3 in DNA: TGTGCCAGCAGTTACGCCACAGGGGGTGAGCAGTTCTTC.

The gene calls are TRBV21-1 and TRBJ2-4; the table's D call of TRBD1 was not tested on the DNA. TRBV21-1 is shown as a pseudogene. The CDR3 is 16 amino acids. CDR3 DNA: TGTGCCAGCCCTAATAGACAGTTACTAGCCAAAAACATTCAGTACTTC. Its translation is CASPNRQLLAKNIQYF.

The rearrangement uses TRBV20-1 and TRBJ2-5; unclear D gene. This CDR3 region has 13 residues. V was shortened by 1 base and J by 3 bases, with 9 bases between the two germline ends. Germline values: CDR1 DFQATT, CDR2 SNEGSKA (reference sequence). The CDR3 loop is CSARVLREETQYF. CDR3 nucleotides: TGCAGTGCTAGAGTACTGCGAGAAGAGACCCAGTACTTC.

The chain carries TRBV20-1 and TRBJ2-1, with a possible D match to TRBD2 (6 bases). Germline CDR1 and CDR2: DFQATT and SNEGSKA (reference sequence). With 0 bases removed from V and 7 bases from J, the gap between germline ends came to 16 bases. The CDR3 extends over 15 amino acids. The CDR3 here is CSARDPTSSVNEQFF. The CDR3 nucleotides are TGCAGTGCTAGAGACCCGACTAGTTCGGTAAATGAGCAGTTCTTC.

V usage is TRBV6-5 and J usage is TRBJ1-2; D unclear. The CDR3 is 14 residues long. V was cut by 0 bases and J by 4 bases, with 9 bases left in between. Germline CDR1 MNHEY, CDR2 SVGAGI. The CDR3 DNA is TGTGCCAGCAGTTACTCGGGGAGGGCCTATGGCTACACCTTC. It translates to CASSYSGRAYGYTF.

This chain connects TRBV20-1 to TRBJ2-1, with D perhaps TRBD2 (5 bases). CDR3 length equals 13 residues. Between the trimmed V and J ends, which lost 3 bases and 7 bases, there was a span of 13 bases. The V gene's germline CDR1 is DFQATT and CDR2 SNEGSKA (reference sequence). CDR3 nucleotide sequence: TGCAGTGCTAGCCCCGGTGGGAGAAATGAGCAGTTCTTC. It is translated as CSASPGGRNEQFF.

The chain joins TRBV20-1 to TRBJ1-4; D ambiguous. This CDR3 contains 16 residues. The germline gives CDR1 DFQATT, CDR2 SNEGSKA (reference sequence). The V and J ends lost 5 bases and 4 bases respectively, with 20 bases between them. DNA of the CDR3: TGCAGTGCTTTCAGAGAGCGAGCCGAGGATAATGAAAAACTGTTTTTT. This translates into CSAFRERAEDNEKLFF.

The chain joins TRBV20-1 to TRBJ2-5; D may be TRBD2 (5 bases). Germline loops: CDR1 DFQATT, CDR2 SNEGSKA (reference sequence). The CDR3 consists of 14 residues. V was shortened by 3 bases and J by 5 bases, with 16 bases between the two germline ends. CDR3 coding DNA: TGCAGTGCTAGTGGCCGAGCGGTGGAGGAGACCCAGTACTTC. The encoded protein is CSASGRAVEETQYF.

The rearrangement links TRBV7-6 to TRBJ1-2; D gene ambiguous. The CDR3 runs to 16 residues. In germline, CDR1 is SGHVS, CDR2 FNYEAQ. The ends were cut back, 5 bases at V and 6 bases at J, with 22 bases in the middle. This chain's CDR3 is CASSLDTRRALHGYTF. The CDR3 DNA follows: TGTGCCAGCAGCCTTGACACGCGTCGGGCTCTTCATGGCTACACCTTC.

V and J are TRBV20-1 and TRBJ1-1; D might be TRBD1 (6 bases). V lost 0 bases and J lost 3, with 8 bases in between. Germline-derived CDR1 and CDR2 are DFQATT and SNEGSKA (reference sequence). CDR3 size: 13 residues. DNA of the CDR3: TGCAGTGCTAGAGACCCAGGGGACACTGAAGCTTTCTTT. Its protein product is CSARDPGDTEAFF.

The chain has TRBV6-2 or TRBV6-3 and TRBJ2-3, with a tentative D call TRBD2 (6 bases). V was cut by 7 bases and J by 2 bases, with 25 bases left in between. CDR3 length: 18 amino acids. Germline lookup yields CDR1 MNHEY and CDR2 SVGEGT. CDR3 loop: CASNLRAFGSGYTDTQYF. Written as DNA, the CDR3 is TGTGCCAGCAACTTAAGGGCCTTCGGTAGCGGATACACAGATACGCAGTATTTT.

The chain couples TRBV6-2 or TRBV6-3 to TRBJ2-1, with 7 bases fitting TRBD1. The CDR3 loop spans 16 amino acids. The V gene end was trimmed by 4 bases and the J gene end by 8 bases; junction bases not matched to a gene: 14. CDR1 MNHEY and CDR2 SVGEGT come from the germline V gene. This chain's CDR3 is CASSSFPEGGQYEQFF. CDR3 DNA: TGTGCCAGCAGTTCCTTCCCCGAAGGGGGCCAGTATGAGCAGTTCTTC.